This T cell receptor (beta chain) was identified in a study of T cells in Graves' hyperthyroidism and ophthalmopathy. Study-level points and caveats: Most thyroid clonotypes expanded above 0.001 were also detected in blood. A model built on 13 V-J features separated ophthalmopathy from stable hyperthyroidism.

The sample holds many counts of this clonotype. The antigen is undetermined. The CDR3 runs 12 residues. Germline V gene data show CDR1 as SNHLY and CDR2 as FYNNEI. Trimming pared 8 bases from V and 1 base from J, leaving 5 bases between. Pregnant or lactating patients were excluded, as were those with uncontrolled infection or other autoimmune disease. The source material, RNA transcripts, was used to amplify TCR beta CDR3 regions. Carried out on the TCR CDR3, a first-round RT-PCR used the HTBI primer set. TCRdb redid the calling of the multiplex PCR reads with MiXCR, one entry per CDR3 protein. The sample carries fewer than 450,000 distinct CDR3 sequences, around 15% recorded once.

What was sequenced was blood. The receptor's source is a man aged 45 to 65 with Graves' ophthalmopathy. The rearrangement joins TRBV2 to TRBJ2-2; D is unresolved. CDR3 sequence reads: CASDQNTGELFF. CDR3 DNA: TGTGCCAGCGACCAGAACACCGGGGAGCTGTTTTTT.